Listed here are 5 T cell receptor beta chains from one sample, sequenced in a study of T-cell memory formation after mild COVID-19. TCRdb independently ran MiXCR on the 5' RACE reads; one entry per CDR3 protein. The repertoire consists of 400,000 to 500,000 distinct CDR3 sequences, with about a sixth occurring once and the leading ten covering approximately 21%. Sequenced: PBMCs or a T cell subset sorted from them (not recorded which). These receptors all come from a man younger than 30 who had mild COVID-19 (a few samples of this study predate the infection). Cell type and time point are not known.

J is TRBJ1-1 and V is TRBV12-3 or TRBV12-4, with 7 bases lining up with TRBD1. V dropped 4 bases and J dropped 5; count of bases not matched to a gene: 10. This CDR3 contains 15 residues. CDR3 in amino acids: CASSSPGGQWTEAFF. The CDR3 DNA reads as TGTGCCAGCAGTTCCCCAGGGGGGCAGTGGACTGAAGCTTTCTTT.

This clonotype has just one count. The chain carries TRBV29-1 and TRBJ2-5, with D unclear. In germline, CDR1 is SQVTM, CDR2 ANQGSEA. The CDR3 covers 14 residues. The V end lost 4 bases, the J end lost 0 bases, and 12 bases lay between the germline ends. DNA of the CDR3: TGCAGCGTTGCCAGAATACTAAACCAAGAGACCCAGTACTTC. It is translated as CSVARILNQETQYF.

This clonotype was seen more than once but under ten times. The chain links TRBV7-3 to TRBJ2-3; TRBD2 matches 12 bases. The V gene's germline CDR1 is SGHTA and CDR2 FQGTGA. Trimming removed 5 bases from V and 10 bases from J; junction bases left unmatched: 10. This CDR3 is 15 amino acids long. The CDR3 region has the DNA TGTGCCAGCAGCCCCACTAGCGGGGGGTTGGGGGCGCAGTATTTT. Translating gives CASSPTSGGLGAQYF. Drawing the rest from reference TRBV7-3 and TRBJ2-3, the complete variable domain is GAGVSQTPSNKVTEKGKYVELRCDPISGHTALYWYRQSLGQGPEFLIYFQGTGAADDSGLPNDRFFAVRPEGSVSTLKIQRTERGDSAVYLCASSPTSGGLGAQYFGPGTRLTVL.

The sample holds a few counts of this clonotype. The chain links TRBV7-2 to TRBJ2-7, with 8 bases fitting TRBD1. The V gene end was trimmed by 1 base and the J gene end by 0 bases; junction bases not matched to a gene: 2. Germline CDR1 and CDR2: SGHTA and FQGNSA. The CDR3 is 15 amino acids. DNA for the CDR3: TGTGCCAGCAGCTTAGTCACAGGGGGCTCCTACGAGCAGTACTTC. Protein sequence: CASSLVTGGSYEQYF.

The CDR3: CSARDRRTGAGELFF. CDR3 nucleotide sequence: TGCAGTGCTAGAGATCGGAGGACAGGGGCCGGGGAGCTGTTTTTT. J is TRBJ2-2 and V is TRBV20-1, with 9 bases aligning to TRBD1. Germline CDR1 DFQATT, CDR2 SNEGSKA (reference sequence). V shed 0 bases, J shed 6 bases, and the junction held 5 bases outside the gene matches. The CDR3 is 15 residues long.